The 3 T cell receptor beta chains in this list originate from one sample, sequenced in a study of blood T cell repertoires in COVID-19. Data came from immunoSEQ multiplex PCR; TCRdb stores just in-frame clones and leaves some out. The table records tens of thousands of clones, more than 80% of them present only once. Sequencing was carried out using peripheral blood. The origin of the receptors is an elderly woman with acute or convalescent COVID-19.

Only one count was recorded for this clone. This chain links TRBV11-2 with TRBJ2-7; TRBD2 aligns across 7 bases. With 0 bases clipped from V and 4 bases from J, the junction kept 9 bases outside the gene matches. The CDR3 extends over 16 amino acids. Germline V gene data show CDR1 as SGHAT and CDR2 as FQNNGV. CDR3 bases: TGTGCCAGCAGCTTAGATGGACTAGTTAGTGGTTACGAGCAGTACTTC. This translates into CASSLDGLVSGYEQYF.

The rearrangement links TRBV9 to TRBJ1-4; D is perhaps TRBD1 (6 bases). Between the trimmed V and J ends, which lost 2 bases and 5 bases, there was a span of 10 bases. The CDR3 contains 14 residues. Germline V CDR1 and CDR2: SGDLS, YYNGEE. The CDR3 nucleotides are TGTGCCAGCAGCGTTGGACAGTTCAATGAAAAACTGTTTTTT. Protein: CASSVGQFNEKLFF.

The count of this clone is one. This sequence joins TRBV15 and TRBJ2-7; 11 nucleotides match TRBD1. The ends lost 1 base at V and 2 bases at J; junction bases unmatched: 1. Per germline, CDR1 LNHNV and CDR2 YYDKDF (reference sequence). This CDR3 is built from 15 residues. DNA of the CDR3: TGTGCCACCAGCAGAGGGGACAGGGGGACCTACGAGCAGTACTTC. Translated, it gives CATSRGDRGTYEQYF.